The 28 T cell receptor beta chains below come from one sample, sequenced in a study of neoadjuvant anti-PD-1 for oral cavity cancer. This table comes from immunoSEQ multiplex PCR, and its TCRdb copy is limited to in-frame clones, with some not included. This sample carries approximately 13,000 clones, less than 75% of them seen once, and the ten largest clones take 2% to 2.5%. The source material was PBMCs, sampled before nivolumab (anti-PD-1) treatment. These receptors were collected from a person aged 40-85 years with oral cavity squamous cell carcinoma.

The V and J genes are TRBV6-5 and TRBJ1-5, with D perhaps matching TRBD1 (5 bases). Germline-derived CDR1 and CDR2 are MNHEY and SVGAGI. This CDR3 contains 15 residues. Trimming stripped 8 bases from V and 3 bases from J, with 17 bases between. CDR3 sequence (DNA): TGTGCCAGCTGGTATAGTGGGGGTAACAATCAGCCCCAGCATTTT. This gives the protein CASWYSGGNNQPQHF.

The chain combines TRBV28 with TRBJ1-1; maybe TRBD1 (6 bases). This CDR3 has 16 amino acids. Germline CDR1 reads MDHEN; CDR2 reads SYDVKM. Trimming pared 0 bases from V and 7 bases from J, leaving 18 bases between. The chain's CDR3 is CASSLWDQLRGDEAFF. The CDR3 region has the DNA TGTGCCAGCAGTTTATGGGACCAATTGAGGGGGGATGAAGCTTTCTTT.

V is TRBV18 and J is TRBJ2-7; D is ambiguous. Germline values: CDR1 KGHSH, CDR2 LQKENI. V was trimmed by 0 bases and J by 3 bases, leaving 12 bases between them. The CDR3 length is 15 residues. CDR3 sequence: CASSPPDSPYYEQYF. CDR3 DNA: TGTGCCAGCTCACCACCGGATTCACCCTACTACGAGCAGTACTTC.

The chain is built from TRBV4-2 and TRBJ2-5; 10 bases agree with TRBD2. The germline CDR1 and CDR2 sequences are LGHNA and YNFKEQ. With 5 bases clipped from V and 5 bases from J, the junction kept 8 bases outside the gene matches. CDR3 size: 15 residues. CDR3 DNA sequence: TGTGCCAGCAGCTCCAGCGGGGGGGCCGAGGAGACCCAGTACTTC. Its protein product is CASSSSGGAEETQYF.

The chain combines TRBV10-1 with TRBJ2-5, with a weak D call TRBD2 (6 bases). The germline V gene has CDR1 WNHNN and CDR2 SYGVQD (reference sequence). The CDR3 contains 15 residues. Trimming left V 4 bases short and J 1 base short, with 13 bases between. CDR3 loop: CASSGKGGIQETQYF. In DNA, the CDR3 is TGCGCCAGCAGTGGAAAAGGAGGGATCCAAGAGACCCAGTACTTC.

CDR3: CASSLPGASANYGYTF. DNA for the CDR3: TGTGCCAGCAGTCTTCCGGGAGCTTCAGCTAACTATGGCTACACCTTC. The genes are TRBV5-4 and TRBJ1-2; the D is unclear. This CDR3 is 16 amino acids long. In germline, CDR1 is SGHNT, CDR2 YYREEE (reference sequence). V lost 5 bases to trimming and J lost 0 bases, with 17 bases between them.

The rearrangement uses TRBV5-4 and TRBJ1-5; 8 bases are a match to TRBD1. This CDR3 spans 16 amino acids. The V segment lost 5 bases and the J segment 2 bases; nucleotides outside the gene matches: 9. CDR1 is SGHNT and CDR2 is YYREEE in the germline V gene (reference sequence). CDR3 residues: CASSQQGVGGNQPQHF. In DNA, the CDR3 is TGTGCCAGCAGTCAACAGGGGGTCGGCGGCAATCAGCCCCAGCATTTT.

V is TRBV6-4 and J is TRBJ2-6; 7 bases are a match to TRBD2. The CDR3 extends over 14 amino acids. Germline lookup yields CDR1 MRHNA and CDR2 SNTAGT. Losses at the gene ends were 8 bases for V and 3 bases for J; bases not matched to a gene: 4. CDR3 region: CASSRGDGANVLTF. CDR3 nucleotide sequence: TGTGCCAGCTCCCGGGGGGATGGGGCCAACGTCCTGACTTTC.

V is TRBV9 and J is TRBJ2-5; no firm D call. Matching the DNA end better, TRBJ2-7 makes the J call doubtful. Germline V gives CDR1 SGDLS, CDR2 YYNGEE. The CDR3 runs 14 residues. The CDR3 is CASSVRSNGYEQYF. CDR3 sequence (DNA): TGTGCCAGCAGCGTCCGCAGCAACGGCTACGAGCAGTACTTC.

V usage is TRBV19 and J usage is TRBJ1-2; D gene uncertain. Germline lookup yields CDR1 LNHDA and CDR2 SQIVND (reference sequence). There are 12 residues in the CDR3. Trimming removed 7 bases from V and 2 bases from J, with 8 bases in between. CDR3 nucleotide sequence: TGTGCCAGTATGAGAGCGAACTATGGCTACACCTTC. This translates into CASMRANYGYTF.

CDR3 nucleotides: TGCGCCAGCAGCGCGGGACAGGAACACTACGAGCAGTACTTC. Translating it yields CASSAGQEHYEQYF. J is TRBJ2-7 and V is TRBV5-1, with 8 bases aligning to TRBD1. The CDR3 is made up of 14 amino acids. Germline CDR1 SGHRS, CDR2 YFSETQ. V gave up 4 bases and J gave up 3 bases; unmatched junction bases: 6.

This clone showed up just a few times. This rearrangement joins TRBV5-6 to TRBJ1-2, with unresolved D. This CDR3 spans 13 amino acids. The germline gives CDR1 SGHDT, CDR2 YYEEEE. The germline V and J ends were trimmed by 0 bases and 8 bases, with 11 bases remaining between them. The CDR3 region has the DNA TGTGCCAGCAGCTTGGACCTCCAACGGGGCTACACCTTC. Amino acid sequence: CASSLDLQRGYTF.

The chain employs TRBV2 and TRBJ1-2, with D maybe TRBD1 (6 bases). CDR1 is SNHLY and CDR2 is FYNNEI in the germline V gene. The germline V and J ends were trimmed by 6 bases and 0 bases, with 14 bases remaining between them. The CDR3 is 15 residues long. The CDR3 sequence is CASRDGGLANYGYTF. The CDR3 DNA follows: TGTGCCAGCAGGGACGGGGGCTTAGCTAACTATGGCTACACCTTC.

The chain carries TRBV9 and TRBJ2-3; the match to TRBD2 covers 7 bases. Germline CDR1 reads SGDLS; CDR2 reads YYNGEE. The CDR3 covers 15 residues. The junction had 4 bases not matched to a gene; V was cut back by 3 bases and J by 0 bases. The CDR3 here is CASSDTSVSTDTQYF. The CDR3 bases are TGTGCCAGCAGCGACACTAGCGTTAGCACAGATACGCAGTATTTT.

The DNA of the CDR3 is TGTGCCAGCAGCTCCAGGGTTACTGAAGCTTTCTTT. This sequence encodes CASSSRVTEAFF. This sequence joins TRBV7-8 and TRBJ1-1; a weak D match, TRBD1 (5 bases). The length of the CDR3 is 12 residues. Between the trimmed V and J ends, which lost 4 bases and 5 bases, there was a span of 8 bases. The germline CDR1 and CDR2 sequences are SGHVS and FQNEAQ.

J is TRBJ1-5 and V is TRBV19, with 12 bases identical to TRBD1. CDR1 is LNHDA, CDR2 SQIVND, per germline (reference sequence). The CDR3 runs to 15 residues. Losses at the gene ends were 5 bases for V and 13 bases for J; bases not matched to a gene: 12. The CDR3 nucleotides are TGTGCCAGTAGTCCCCCCGGGACAGGGGGCGCGTTACAGCATTTT. It encodes CASSPPGTGGALQHF. The whole variable domain, remainder taken from reference TRBV19 and TRBJ1-5, is DGGITQSPKYLFRKEGQNVTLSCEQNLNHDAMYWYRQDPGQGLRLIYYSQIVNDFQKGDIAEGYSVSREKKESFPLTVTSAQKNPTAFYLCASSPPGTGGALQHFGDGTRLSIL.

Regarding this clone: The sample carries other DNA sequences with the same CDR3. The rearrangement joins TRBV20-1 to TRBJ2-5; D ambiguous. CDR3 size: 11 residues. Germline CDR1 is DFQATT and CDR2 is SNEGSKA (reference sequence). Trimming removed 1 base at V and 4 bases at J, with 4 bases between. CDR3 protein: CSARAGETQYF. Here the CDR3 DNA reads TGCAGTGCTAGAGCGGGAGAGACCCAGTACTTC.

This chain links TRBV5-8 with TRBJ1-2; 9 nucleotides align to TRBD1. In germline, CDR1 is SGHTS, CDR2 YDEGEE. With 5 bases clipped from V and 8 bases from J, the junction kept 10 bases outside the gene matches. CDR3 size: 14 residues. The CDR3 spells CASSSDRGRGGYTF. CDR3 nucleotides: TGTGCCAGCAGTTCGGACAGGGGTAGAGGAGGCTACACCTTC.

V usage is TRBV2 and J usage is TRBJ1-2; D is perhaps TRBD1 (6 bases). Germline V lookup: CDR1 SNHLY, CDR2 FYNNEI. Trimming removed 5 bases from V and 7 bases from J, with 17 bases in between. This CDR3 spans 14 amino acids. CDR3 loop: CASSLRGGLGGYTF. Here the CDR3 DNA reads TGTGCCAGCAGTCTACGAGGGGGGCTCGGTGGCTACACCTTC.

The chain couples TRBV5-1 to TRBJ2-2; 11 bases fit TRBD1. The germline V gene encodes CDR1 SGHRS and CDR2 YFSETQ. CDR3 length: 15 amino acids. The CDR3 is CASGSGTGGNGELFF. Here the CDR3 DNA reads TGCGCGAGCGGAAGCGGGACAGGGGGGAACGGGGAGCTGTTTTTT. The full variable domain, with the rest looked up from reference TRBV5-1 and TRBJ2-2, is KAGVTQTPRYLIKTRGQQVTLSCSPISGHRSVSWYQQTPGQGLQFLFEYFSETQRNKGNFPGRFSGRQFSNSRSEMNVSTLELGDSALYLCASGSGTGGNGELFFGEGSRLTVL.

V gene TRBV18 combines with J gene TRBJ2-3; 10 bases map to TRBD2. Germline CDR1 reads KGHSH; CDR2 reads LQKENI. CDR3 length equals 16 residues. Trimming removed 3 bases from V and 2 bases from J; junction bases left unmatched: 5. The DNA for the CDR3 is TGTGCCAGCTCACCCCTAGCGGGGGAACACACAGATACGCAGTATTTT. This gives the protein CASSPLAGEHTDTQYF.

This chain uses TRBV5-1 with TRBJ2-7, with D possibly matching TRBD2 (6 bases). Germline V gene data show CDR1 as SGHRS and CDR2 as YFSETQ. With 3 bases removed from V and 2 bases from J, the gap between germline ends came to 15 bases. The CDR3 contains 15 residues. The CDR3 sequence: CASSWGGTVAYEQYF. The CDR3 DNA sequence: TGCGCCAGCAGCTGGGGCGGGACTGTTGCCTACGAGCAGTACTTC.

The chain couples TRBV19 to TRBJ2-2; no definite D call. This CDR3 has 15 residues. The V gene's germline CDR1 is LNHDA and CDR2 SQIVND (reference sequence). V was clipped by 1 base and J by 4 bases, with 10 bases between them. The chain's CDR3 is CASSIGLSVTGELFF. In DNA, the CDR3 is TGTGCCAGTAGTATAGGTTTGAGCGTCACCGGGGAGCTGTTTTTT.

The chain combines TRBV20-1 with TRBJ1-2; D gene uncertain. The V end was cut by 0 bases, the J end by 10 bases, with 6 bases between. Germline V gives CDR1 DFQATT, CDR2 SNEGSKA (reference sequence). This CDR3 region has 10 residues. The CDR3 DNA reads as TGCAGTGCTAGAGATCCGGTCTACACCTTC. Translated: CSARDPVYTF.

This clone came up once. The chain is built from TRBV6-5 and TRBJ2-4, with 8 bases matching TRBD1. Germline V lookup: CDR1 MNHEY, CDR2 SVGAGI. V lost 5 bases, J lost 9 bases, and 12 bases stayed unmatched. The CDR3 sequence is 15 residues long. The CDR3 is CASSRQGTGAGIQYF. The CDR3 DNA reads as TGTGCCAGCAGTAGGCAAGGGACAGGAGCGGGCATTCAGTACTTC.

This chain connects TRBV7-9 to TRBJ2-7; 9 nucleotides align to TRBD1. This CDR3 contains 14 residues. J gave up 5 bases and V 7 bases, and 9 bases lay outside the gene matches. Germline V gene lookup returns CDR1 SEHNR and CDR2 FQNEAQ (reference sequence). CDR3 protein: CASIPGQGRDEQYF. The CDR3 region has the DNA TGTGCCAGCATCCCGGGACAGGGAAGGGACGAGCAGTACTTC.

The J gene is TRBJ2-3, the V gene TRBV11-3, with TRBD2 matching over 11 bases. Trimming cost V 5 bases and J 3 bases; bases outside gene matches: 4. From germline, CDR1 is SGHNT and CDR2 YENEEA. This CDR3 region has 15 residues. DNA of the CDR3: TGTGCCAGCAGCAAAACTAGCGGGAGAACAGATACGCAGTATTTT. It encodes CASSKTSGRTDTQYF.

This sequence joins TRBV27 and TRBJ1-5; D is perhaps TRBD1 (6 bases). The CDR3 loop spans 14 amino acids. V lost 2 bases and J lost 7, with 12 bases in between. The V gene's germline CDR1 is MNHEY and CDR2 SMNVEV (reference sequence). The DNA for the CDR3 is TGTGCCAGCAGTTTAAGGGGGGAAAGACAGCCCCAGCATTTT. Its translation: CASSLRGERQPQHF.